These T cell receptor beta chains were read from a single sample in a study of neurological immune-mediated disorders. TCRdb used MiXCR to reprocess the 5' RACE reads, holding one entry per CDR3 protein. The sample shows about 62,000 distinct CDR3 sequences, roughly 3.5% of them seen only once. Source material: PBMCs. The receptors stem from a woman aged 50 to 60 with multiple sclerosis. The CDR3 runs from the conserved cysteine through the conserved F or W. The order of the fields is CDR3 DNA, CDR3 protein, V gene, D gene, J gene, clone size. D genes are given only for firm matches. Expanded clones get a size class; other rows say once, few or many, or leave the size out.

TGCAGTGCTCCTAAAGCTTCACCGGGGAACAATGAGCAGTTCTTC CSAPKASPGNNEQFF TRBV20-1 NA TRBJ2-1 many
TGCGCCAGCAGCCGGGACCCAGAGAACACTGAAGCTTTCTTT CASSRDPENTEAFF TRBV5-1 NA TRBJ1-1 medium-sized
TGTGCCAGCAGCTTCGGACAAGAGACCCAGTACTTC CASSFGQETQYF TRBV7-8 NA TRBJ2-5 many
TGTGCCAGCAGTCTATTCGCCGGGCTGTTGACTGAAGCTTTCTTT CASSLFAGLLTEAFF TRBV27 NA TRBJ1-1 many
TGTGCCAGCAGTTTTGGGTCGGGAGTAAGAAATGAGCAGTTCTTC CASSFGSGVRNEQFF TRBV27 NA TRBJ2-1 many
TGTGCCATCAGTGCCCGGGACGGTTCTGGTGACACTGAAGCTTTCTTT CAISARDGSGDTEAFF TRBV10-3 NA TRBJ1-1 many
TGTGCCACCAGTGACTGGGGGGCCAACCAAGAGACCCAGTACTTC CATSDWGANQETQYF TRBV24-1 NA TRBJ2-5 many
TGTGCCAGCAGCCCCGGAGACATCCAGCCCCAGCATTTT CASSPGDIQPQHF TRBV5-5 NA TRBJ1-5 many
TGTGCCAGCTCACCACGGACCGGGGAGCTGTTTTTT CASSPRTGELFF TRBV18 NA TRBJ2-2 many
TGTGCCAGCAGCGTACCCAATGGACTAGCCTGCAATGAGCAGTTCTTC CASSVPNGLACNEQFF TRBV9 TRBD2 TRBJ2-1 many
TGTGCCAGCAGTTTACCTAGCGCGAACAATGAGCAGTTCTTC CASSLPSANNEQFF TRBV12-3/TRBV12-4 NA TRBJ2-1 many
TGTGCCAGCAAAGTGGGGGATCAGCCCCAGAATTTT CASKVGDQPQNF TRBV7-2 NA TRBJ1-5 few
TGTGCCAGTAGTATTGCAGGGGGGGATCAGCCCCAGCATTTT CASSIAGGDQPQHF TRBV19 TRBD1 TRBJ1-5 many
TGTGCCACTAGCGACTCCTACGAGCAGTACTTC CATSDSYEQYF TRBV10-3 NA TRBJ2-7 many
TGTGCCATCAGTTCCTCGAAACTAGCGGGAGGGCCAGAAGAGCAGTTCTTC CAISSSKLAGGPEEQFF TRBV10-3 TRBD2 TRBJ2-1 many
TGTGCCAGCAGCCTAGGCATCGCTGAGGCCAATGAGCAGTTCTTC CASSLGIAEANEQFF TRBV4-2 NA TRBJ2-1 many
TGTGCCAGCAGCCAGACTGGACTGGGGTACGAGCAGTACTTC CASSQTGLGYEQYF TRBV3-1 NA TRBJ2-7 many
TGCAGTGCTAGAGCAGGGGGCGCAGAGACCCAGTACTTC CSARAGGAETQYF TRBV20-1 TRBD1 TRBJ2-5 many
TGTGCCAGCAGCGTGGCTGATCATAAAGAGACCCAGTACTTC CASSVADHKETQYF TRBV9 NA TRBJ2-5 few
TGTGCCAGCAGTTCAGGCAACAATCAGCCCCAGCATTTT CASSSGNNQPQHF TRBV12-3/TRBV12-4 NA TRBJ1-5 many
TGTGCCAGCAGCTACGGCGGGAGTATTCGATACGAGCAGTTCTTC CASSYGGSIRYEQFF TRBV9 TRBD2 TRBJ2-1 many
TGTGCCAGCAGCTTAGGTGCAGCGCAGTACTTC CASSLGAAQYF TRBV7-8 NA TRBJ2-4 many
TGTGCCAGCAGCTCCCCCTTGGACAGGGGGCGCGAGGACATTCAGTACTTC CASSSPLDRGREDIQYF TRBV7-2 TRBD1 TRBJ2-4 many
TGTGCCAGCAGATTAGGGGGATACGAGCAGTACTTC CASRLGGYEQYF TRBV11-2 NA TRBJ2-7 many
TGCGCCAGCAGCACCGGTCCTCGGGAGACCCAGTACTTC CASSTGPRETQYF TRBV5-1 NA TRBJ2-5 many
TGTGCCAGCAGCTTATTGGGGGGAAGGGCTGAAGCTTTCTTT CASSLLGGRAEAFF TRBV7-9 NA TRBJ1-1 many
TGCGCCAGCAGCCAGGAAACTAGCGGCTATTCATACGAGCAGTACTTC CASSQETSGYSYEQYF TRBV4-3 TRBD2 TRBJ2-7 many
TGTGCCACCAGTGGGGGACTAGCGGGAGAGCGGACCTACAATGAGCAGTTCTTC CATSGGLAGERTYNEQFF TRBV24-1 TRBD2 TRBJ2-1 many
TGTGCCAGCAGCTGGGGACTAGCGGTATACAATGAGCAGTTCTTC CASSWGLAVYNEQFF TRBV5-5 TRBD2 TRBJ2-1 many
TGTGCCAGCAGCTGGGGACGGTCCAGCTCCTACGAGCAGTACTTC CASSWGRSSSYEQYF TRBV5-6 NA TRBJ2-7 many
TGTGCCAGCAGGGGGTGGAGCGGGGAGACCCAGTACTTC CASRGWSGETQYF TRBV12-3/TRBV12-4 NA TRBJ2-5 many
TGCAGTGCTCCCAGAACCTCGGCTGGGGCCAGCACCGGGGAGCTGTTTTTT CSAPRTSAGASTGELFF TRBV20-1 NA TRBJ2-2 many
TGTGCCAGCACCCCTGGGCTAGGGAGCGACACCGGGGAGCTGTTTTTT CASTPGLGSDTGELFF TRBV7-3 NA TRBJ2-2 many
TGTGCCAGCGACCCCGGGGGCTACAATGAGCAGTTCTTC CASDPGGYNEQFF TRBV6-6 NA TRBJ2-1 many
TGCAGCGTTGGGCGGACTAGCGGAACCGGGGAGCTGTTTTTT CSVGRTSGTGELFF TRBV29-1 TRBD2 TRBJ2-2 few
TGCGCCAGCACCCCAGAGACAGGGGGCTACTATGGCTACACCTTC CASTPETGGYYGYTF TRBV5-1 TRBD1 TRBJ1-2 many
TGTGCCAGCAGTTTAGGACAGGGTCGCCACAATGAGCAGTTCTTC CASSLGQGRHNEQFF TRBV12-3/TRBV12-4 TRBD1 TRBJ2-1 many
TGTGCCAGCAGTTACTCAGGGACAGGGGACCAAGATACGCAGTATTTT CASSYSGTGDQDTQYF TRBV6-2/TRBV6-3 TRBD1 TRBJ2-3 many
TGCAGTGCTCAGGACTCTGCGATCTACGAGCAGTACTTC CSAQDSAIYEQYF TRBV20-1 NA TRBJ2-7 many
TGTGCCAGCAGCTTAGGAGTGTACACCGGGGAGCTGTTTTTT CASSLGVYTGELFF TRBV11-2 NA TRBJ2-2 few
TGTGCCAGCAGTTTACCCCGTCGCAGAGACCTATCTGGGGCCAACGTCCTGACTTTC CASSLPRRRDLSGANVLTF TRBV12-3/TRBV12-4 NA TRBJ2-6 few
TGTGCCAGCAGCCCCCCGGGGCGTGTAACAACCACTGAAGCTTTCTTT CASSPPGRVTTTEAFF TRBV5-6 NA TRBJ1-1 many
TGTGCCAGCAGGACGGGACACTGGACGAATGAAAAACTGTTTTTT CASRTGHWTNEKLFF TRBV12-3/TRBV12-4 NA TRBJ1-4 many
TGTGCCAGCAATCCCCGGGGACAGGCGAACACCGGGGAGCTGTTTTTT CASNPRGQANTGELFF TRBV12-3/TRBV12-4 TRBD1 TRBJ2-2 many
TGTGCCAGCAGTGAACTGCCACCCCTCAACTTT CASSELPPLNF TRBV2 NA TRBJ1-6 NA
TGTGCCAGCAGCCTTATCCCTGATCTACGAGAGCAGTACTTC CASSLIPDLREQYF TRBV11-3 NA TRBJ2-7 NA
TGTGCCACCAGCAGAGCTGCTTGGGGCGCGGAAGCTTTCTTT CATSRAAWGAEAFF TRBV15 NA TRBJ1-1 many
TGTGCCAGCAGTTATGTACTCCAGCAGTACTTC CASSYVLQQYF TRBV6-6 NA TRBJ2-7 few
TGTGCCAGCAGCTTAGGAGGCGGGAGGGCCGGAGATACGCAGTATTTT CASSLGGGRAGDTQYF TRBV7-6 TRBD2 TRBJ2-3 many
TGCAGTGCCTCCCGGACACACAATGAGCAGTTCTTC CSASRTHNEQFF TRBV20-1 NA TRBJ2-1 many
TGCGCCAGCAGCCAAGGGGGCGTAGCGGCACAAGAGACCCAGTACTTC CASSQGGVAAQETQYF TRBV4-3 NA TRBJ2-5 many
TGTGCCAGCAGCTTGTCCTTTAGCAATCAGCCCCAGAATTTT CASSLSFSNQPQNF TRBV5-6 NA TRBJ1-5 many
TGTGCCAGCAGCTTAGTAGCGATGAACACTGAAGCTTTCTTT CASSLVAMNTEAFF TRBV7-2 NA TRBJ1-1 many
TGTGCCAGCAGTGGAACAGGGTTTTACGAGCAGTACTTC CASSGTGFYEQYF TRBV2 NA TRBJ2-7 many
TGTGCCATCAGGGGGACAGGGCGCGGGGCTTTCTTT CAIRGTGRGAFF TRBV10-3 TRBD1 TRBJ1-1 many